The 20 T cell receptor beta chains reported below all come from one sample, sequenced in a study of cytomegalovirus exposure and HLA in healthy donors. PCR was performed using 60 Vbeta and 13 Jbeta primers. Using immunoSEQ multiplex PCR, the repertoire was profiled, and TCRdb retains in-frame clones only, with some absent. The table shows 110,000 or so clones, with 70% to 85% occurring only once. Specimen: PBMCs. The receptors were sampled from a woman between 18 and 29 years old in good health and CMV-seronegative.

The V gene is TRBV2, the J gene TRBJ2-2, with 10 positions matching TRBD1. V lost 7 bases to trimming and J lost 2 bases; unmatched junction nucleotides: 10. Germline V gene sequence: CDR1 SNHLY, CDR2 FYNNEI. This CDR3 is built from 17 residues. CDR3 DNA sequence: TGTGCCAGCAAAATTCTGGGACAGGGGTCAAACACCGGGGAGCTGTTTTTT. It encodes CASKILGQGSNTGELFF.

The CDR3 region is CASRGAGLYGYTF. The CDR3 DNA sequence: TGTGCCAGCCGCGGGGCGGGTCTCTATGGCTACACCTTC. V usage is TRBV27 and J usage is TRBJ1-2, with D perhaps matching TRBD1 (5 bases). CDR3 length: 13 residues. V was cut by 8 bases and J by 4 bases, with 14 bases left in between. Germline V lookup: CDR1 MNHEY, CDR2 SMNVEV (reference sequence).

The rearrangement uses TRBV27 and TRBJ2-1; tentatively, D is TRBD2 (7 bases). The CDR3 runs to 13 residues. Trimming pared 10 bases from V and 7 bases from J, leaving 17 bases between. The V gene's germline CDR1 is MNHEY and CDR2 SMNVEV (reference sequence). The DNA for the CDR3 is TGTGCCACCCGGGGGGCAGGGAGAAATGAGCAGTTCTTC. It is translated as CATRGAGRNEQFF.

The genes are TRBV9 and TRBJ1-4; 8 bases line up with TRBD1. With 3 bases clipped from V and 7 bases from J, the junction kept 8 bases outside the gene matches. Germline CDR1 SGDLS, CDR2 YYNGEE. This CDR3 comprises 15 residues. The CDR3 nucleotides are TGTGCCAGCAGCGCCGGACAGGGAGGGGGTGAAAAACTGTTTTTT. Its protein is CASSAGQGGGEKLFF.

This clone was detected once. The chain combines TRBV5-1 with TRBJ2-2; tentative D call: TRBD2 (6 bases). The CDR3 is made up of 13 amino acids. Germline V gene sequence: CDR1 SGHRS, CDR2 YFSETQ. Trimming removed 2 bases from V and 4 bases from J, with 6 bases in between. The CDR3: CASSFGGTGELFF. The CDR3 bases are TGCGCCAGCAGCTTCGGGGGCACCGGGGAGCTGTTTTTT.

This chain links TRBV4-2 with TRBJ2-5; a possible D gene is TRBD2 (5 bases). Germline assignment: CDR1 LGHNA and CDR2 YNFKEQ. The ends were cut back, 0 bases at V and 2 bases at J, with 10 bases in the middle. The length of the CDR3 is 15 residues. Here the CDR3 reads CASSQDGLIQETQYF. The CDR3 nucleotides are TGTGCCAGCAGCCAAGATGGACTCATACAAGAGACCCAGTACTTC.

The chain has TRBV9 and TRBJ2-5; 8 nucleotides line up with TRBD1. The CDR3 is 14 amino acids. J lost 5 bases, V lost 4 bases, and 7 bases had no gene match. Germline V gives CDR1 SGDLS, CDR2 YYNGEE. The CDR3 coding sequence is TGTGCCAGCAGCCCGAGTCACAGGGGGGAGACCCAGTACTTC. Translating gives CASSPSHRGETQYF.

This clone was seen only once. The chain links TRBV11-2 to TRBJ2-5; 16 bases align to TRBD2. This CDR3 spans 16 amino acids. CDR1 is SGHAT and CDR2 is FQNNGV in the germline V gene. V was pared by 5 bases and J by 5 bases, with 5 bases of the junction left unmatched. CDR3 protein: CASSVKGLAGGETQYF. The CDR3 DNA is TGTGCCAGCAGCGTCAAGGGACTAGCGGGGGGGGAGACCCAGTACTTC.

CDR3 sequence reads: CASSFGTAISGNTIYF. The CDR3 bases are TGTGCCAGCAGCTTCGGGACAGCAATCTCTGGAAACACCATATATTTT. The gene calls are TRBV5-6 and TRBJ1-3; 7 nucleotides agree with TRBD1. V shed 2 bases and J 0 bases; nucleotides not matched to a gene: 5. The CDR3 extends over 16 amino acids. The germline V gene has CDR1 SGHDT and CDR2 YYEEEE.

The rearrangement joins TRBV6-5 to TRBJ1-5, with 7 bases matching TRBD1. CDR3 size: 15 residues. The junction had 5 bases not matched to a gene; V was cut back by 6 bases and J by 0 bases. Germline lookup yields CDR1 MNHEY and CDR2 SVGAGI. The CDR3 here is CASRSGGNSNQPQHF. DNA for the CDR3: TGTGCCAGCAGATCAGGGGGAAATAGCAATCAGCCCCAGCATTTT.

The chain joins TRBV9 to TRBJ2-6, with 7 bases identical to TRBD1. CDR3 length: 17 residues. V trimming: 4 bases; J trimming: 2 bases; junction bases outside the gene matches: 9. Germline V gene data show CDR1 as SGDLS and CDR2 as YYNGEE. Here the CDR3 reads CASSFSSGTAGANVLTF. The CDR3 region has the DNA TGTGCCAGCAGCTTTTCTAGTGGGACAGCTGGGGCCAACGTCCTGACTTTC.

The CDR3 sequence is CASSIGLGRGWTDTQYF. The CDR3 DNA follows: TGTGCCAGTAGTATAGGGCTGGGCAGGGGCTGGACAGATACGCAGTATTTT. The chain employs TRBV19 and TRBJ2-3, with D perhaps matching TRBD1 (6 bases). The CDR3 runs 17 residues. In germline, CDR1 is LNHDA, CDR2 SQIVND (reference sequence). The V gene lost 1 base and the J gene lost 3 bases, with 17 bases spanning the gap. Full variable domain (remainder filled in from reference TRBV19 and TRBJ2-3): DGGITQSPKYLFRKEGQNVTLSCEQNLNHDAMYWYRQDPGQGLRLIYYSQIVNDFQKGDIAEGYSVSREKKESFPLTVTSAQKNPTAFYLCASSIGLGRGWTDTQYFGPGTRLTVL.

The chain joins TRBV7-9 to TRBJ1-1; no clear D. Trimming took 5 bases from V and 1 from J, leaving 8 bases between them. Germline lookup yields CDR1 SEHNR and CDR2 FQNEAQ (reference sequence). The CDR3 loop spans 13 amino acids. The CDR3 DNA reads TGTGCCAGCAGCACTCGACAGAACACTGAAGCTTTCTTT. It translates to CASSTRQNTEAFF.

This chain joins TRBV18 and TRBJ2-7, with D perhaps TRBD2 (6 bases). V lost 5 bases, J lost 2 bases, and 13 bases lay in between. This CDR3 comprises 14 residues. CDR1 is KGHSH, CDR2 LQKENI, per germline. CDR3 in DNA: TGTGCCAGCTCAGCCGGGACTCTTACCTACGAGCAGTACTTC. It encodes CASSAGTLTYEQYF.

This chain connects TRBV5-4 to TRBJ1-2, with D maybe TRBD1 (6 bases). The CDR3 consists of 12 residues. CDR1 and CDR2 (germline): SGHNT, YYREEE (reference sequence). V was cut by 6 bases and J by 7 bases, with 13 bases left in between. CDR3 bases: TGTGCCAGCACCACAGGGACCGGTGGCTACACCTTC. This codes for CASTTGTGGYTF.

V gene TRBV7-2 combines with J gene TRBJ1-4; 7 nucleotides align to TRBD1. The CDR3 spans 17 residues. V was clipped by 4 bases and J by 0 bases; unmatched bases: 8. In germline, CDR1 is SGHTA, CDR2 FQGNSA. The CDR3 nucleotides read TGTGCCAGCAGCTCCCGGGACAGCACAGCAACTAATGAAAAACTGTTTTTT. This translates into CASSSRDSTATNEKLFF.

This rearrangement joins TRBV5-5 to TRBJ2-7; 7 nucleotides agree with TRBD1. The germline V gene has CDR1 SGHKS and CDR2 YYEKEE (reference sequence). The CDR3 consists of 13 residues. Trimming cost V 0 bases and J 6 bases; bases outside gene matches: 3. The CDR3 DNA follows: TGTGCCAGCAGCTTGGAATGGACAGGCGAGCAGTACTTC. As protein: CASSLEWTGEQYF.

Here the CDR3 DNA reads TGTGCCAGCACCCTCGCGTCGGGTTCGGGAGAGCAGTACTTC. Protein product: CASTLASGSGEQYF. The chain links TRBV28 to TRBJ2-7; weak D call: TRBD2 (5 bases). V shed 7 bases and J shed 7 bases, with 20 bases lying between them. The CDR3 is made up of 14 amino acids. CDR1 and CDR2 from the germline V gene are MDHEN and SYDVKM.

The chain uses TRBV6-1 and TRBJ2-2, with 10 bases identical to TRBD2. J gave up 5 bases and V 2 bases, and 5 bases lay outside the gene matches. The CDR3 is 16 residues long. The germline gives CDR1 MNHNS, CDR2 SASEGT. The CDR3 here is CASSERQGLATGELFF. CDR3 bases: TGTGCCAGCAGTGAAAGGCAGGGACTAGCGACCGGGGAGCTGTTTTTT.

V gene TRBV25-1 combines with J gene TRBJ2-5, with a tentative D call TRBD2 (6 bases). Germline CDR1 MGHDK, CDR2 SYGVNS. The CDR3 covers 14 residues. The V end lost 2 bases, the J end lost 2 bases, and 9 bases lay between the germline ends. The CDR3 region is CASSEVGGQETQYF. The CDR3 region has the DNA TGTGCCAGCAGTGAAGTCGGAGGGCAAGAGACCCAGTACTTC.